These 5 T cell receptor beta chains were sequenced from one sample in a study of blood T cell repertoires in COVID-19 (dated by TCRdb to between 2020 and 2021). Library construction relied on the immunoSEQ multiplex PCR assay. Drawn from immuneACCESS, this table holds only the in-frame rearrangements with V and J called that TCRdb kept. Clones are partly lost; checked studies trace under half to an unresolved V gene and leave the rest unexplained. Present in this sample are some 300,000 clones, about nine tenths of which were seen just once. The top ten clones comprise 2.5% to 3.5% of the sample. Sample: PBMCs or T cells enriched from blood (not recorded which). Receptor source: a woman in her fifties or sixties who had been exposed to COVID-19.

The chain joins TRBV5-1 to TRBJ2-3; 12 nucleotides match TRBD2. CDR1 and CDR2 (germline): SGHRS, YFSETQ. Trimming cost V 0 bases and J 0 bases; bases outside gene matches: 2. The CDR3 covers 17 residues. The CDR3 DNA sequence: TGCGCCAGCAGCTTGGGGACTAGCGGGGCTAGCACAGATACGCAGTATTTT. Protein sequence: CASSLGTSGASTDTQYF.

Turning to this clone: Other DNA sequences within the sample encode an identical CDR3. This chain links TRBV28 with TRBJ1-5; D gene uncertain. CDR3 length equals 12 residues. Germline CDR1 MDHEN, CDR2 SYDVKM. The V end lost 8 bases, the J end lost 2 bases, and 7 bases lay between the germline ends. CDR3 residues: CASRGGNQPQHF. DNA for the CDR3: TGTGCCAGCCGCGGTGGCAATCAGCCCCAGCATTTT.

V and J are TRBV5-8 and TRBJ1-5; no reliable D call. In germline, CDR1 is SGHTS, CDR2 YDEGEE. This CDR3 has 11 amino acids. V shed 3 bases and J shed 6 bases, with 4 bases lying between them. Written as DNA, the CDR3 is TGTGCCAGCAGCTCTCTTCAGCCCCAGCATTTT. Its translation: CASSSLQPQHF. Full variable domain (missing parts from reference TRBV5-8 and TRBJ1-5): EAGVTQSPTHLIKTRGQQATLRCSPISGHTSVYWYQQALGLGLQFLLWYDEGEERNRGNFPPRFSGRQFPNYSSELNVNALELEDSALYLCASSSLQPQHFGDGTRLSIL.

The chain joins TRBV18 to TRBJ1-1; maybe TRBD1 (5 bases). The CDR3 has 16 residues. V lost 1 base and J lost 1, with 13 bases in between. Germline lookup yields CDR1 KGHSH and CDR2 LQKENI. The DNA of the CDR3 is TGTGCCAGCTCACCACTATCCGGGACTGGGAACACTGAAGCTTTCTTT. Encoded protein: CASSPLSGTGNTEAFF.

The V gene is TRBV3-1 (or the pseudogene TRBV3-2), the J gene TRBJ1-1, with unresolved D. Trimming stripped 1 base from V and 0 bases from J, with 9 bases between. Looked up from germline, CDR1 is LGHDT and CDR2 is YNNKEL (reference sequence). The CDR3 spans 15 residues. The DNA for the CDR3 is TGTGCCAGCAGCCAAGTTACATCTCTGAACACTGAAGCTTTCTTT. Residues: CASSQVTSLNTEAFF.